This T cell receptor beta chain was sequenced during a study of T cell responses to AZD1222 COVID-19 vaccine. Study-level findings and limits: Clonal diversity was possibly underestimated; the donors were predominantly white British and more often female. Unmutated regions of variants are reportedly targeted by nearly half of spike-specific TCRs. Among AZD1222 vaccinees, only 6 or 7 were seropositive at baseline. Across spike, vaccine-associated CD4 TCRs were found, dominant at 160-218 and 743-854.

TCRdb's copy holds only in-frame clones and misses some; the assay was immunoSEQ multiplex PCR. The data hold 100,000 to 150,000 clones, with less than 90% observed a single time. Of note for this clone: Its matching antigen is unknown.

The CDR3 loop spans 17 amino acids. CDR1 and CDR2 (germline): MDHEN, SYDVKM. Deletions cut 2 bases from V and 0 bases from J, with 16 bases between. The sample here was peripheral blood, taken on day 0 of AZD1222 vaccination. The TCR was taken from an adult in good health. The V and J genes are TRBV28 and TRBJ2-5; tentatively, D is TRBD2 (6 bases). The CDR3 protein is CASSLTQGGAYQETQYF. The CDR3 DNA follows: TGTGCCAGCAGTTTAACCCAGGGCGGGGCGTACCAAGAGACCCAGTACTTC. The entire variable domain, with the rest obtained from reference TRBV28 and TRBJ2-5, is as follows: DVKVTQSSRYLVKRTGEKVFLECVQDMDHENMFWYRQDPGLGLRLIYFSYDVKMKEKGDIPEGYSVSREKKERFSLILESASTNQTSMYLCASSLTQGGAYQETQYFGPGTRLLVL.